These 2 T cell receptor beta chains share one sample of origin, sequenced in a study of blood T cells in healthy people across ages (dated by TCRdb to between 2015 and 2016). Receptor amplification or capture employed 5' RACE. Sequenced on an Illumina HiSeq 2500. The second PCR ran for about 7 to 11 cycles and used a J-beta primer mix along with a sample-barcoded 5' primer. TCRdb trimmed the raw reads at Q25, called clones with MiXCR and kept productive beta chains. Rows merge per CDR3 protein into single entries with the most common DNA and genes. Present in this sample are over 1,500,000 distinct CDR3 sequences, around 48% of which were seen just once. 2.1% of the sample lies in the top ten. Sequenced sample: blood. The source of these receptors is a woman in her forties in good health.

The gene calls are TRBV5-4 and TRBJ2-1; 8 nucleotides align to TRBD1. Germline loops: CDR1 SGHNT, CDR2 YYREEE (reference sequence). Trimming at V came to 1 base and at J to 8 bases, leaving 8 bases not matched to a gene. CDR3 length: 15 amino acids. The CDR3 bases are TGTGCCAGCAGCTTGCGGGCGACAGGGGTAGATGAGCAGTTCTTC. It codes for CASSLRATGVDEQFF.

The table lists this clonotype with a few counts. The chain recombines TRBV27 with TRBJ2-5; TRBD1 might be the D (6 bases). Germline assignment: CDR1 MNHEY and CDR2 SMNVEV (reference sequence). Trimming stripped 6 bases from V and 2 bases from J, with 13 bases between. The CDR3 contains 14 residues. CDR3 region: CASRIYRAQETQYF. The CDR3 nucleotides are TGTGCCAGCAGGATTTACAGGGCGCAAGAGACCCAGTACTTC.